This T cell receptor (beta chain) stems from a study of cytomegalovirus exposure and HLA in healthy donors. Study-wide points: Researchers reported in a later analysis that a missense DCLRE1C variant was tied to TCR beta V- and J-gene trimming.

The PCR ran on 60 Vbeta and 13 Jbeta primers. TCRdb keeps only in-frame clones here, not all; method: immunoSEQ multiplex PCR. The profile shows 100,000 to 150,000 clones, 84% of them singletons. The sample holds a few counts of this clone. Its target is not known. The CDR3 runs 15 residues. Germline CDR1 reads SGHAT; CDR2 reads FQNNGV. The V end lost 3 bases, the J end lost 2 bases, and 13 bases lay between the germline ends. The TCR sequence derives from a man aged 45 to 65 in good health and CMV-seronegative. The gene calls are TRBV11-2 and TRBJ2-5; the D is unclear. The sample taken for sequencing was PBMCs. The CDR3 is CASSLRMVDQETQYF. CDR3 in DNA: TGTGCCAGCAGCTTGCGCATGGTAGATCAAGAGACCCAGTACTTC.